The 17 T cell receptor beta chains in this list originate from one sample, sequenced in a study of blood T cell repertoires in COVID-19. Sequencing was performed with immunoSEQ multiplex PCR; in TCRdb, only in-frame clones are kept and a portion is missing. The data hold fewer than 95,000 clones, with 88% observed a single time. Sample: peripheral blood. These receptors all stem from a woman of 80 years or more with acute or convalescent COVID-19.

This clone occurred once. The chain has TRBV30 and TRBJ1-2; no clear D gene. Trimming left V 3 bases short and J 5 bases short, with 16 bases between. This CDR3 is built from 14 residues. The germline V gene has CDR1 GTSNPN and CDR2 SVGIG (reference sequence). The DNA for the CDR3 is TGTGCCTGGAGCCCCCAGCGAGTTCGATATGGCTACACCTTC. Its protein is CAWSPQRVRYGYTF. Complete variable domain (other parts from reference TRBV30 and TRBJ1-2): SQTIHQWPATLVQPVGSPLSLECTVEGTSNPNLYWYRQAAGRGLQLLFYSVGIGQISSEVPQNLSASRPQDRQFILSSKKLLLSDSGFYLCAWSPQRVRYGYTFGSGTRLTVV.

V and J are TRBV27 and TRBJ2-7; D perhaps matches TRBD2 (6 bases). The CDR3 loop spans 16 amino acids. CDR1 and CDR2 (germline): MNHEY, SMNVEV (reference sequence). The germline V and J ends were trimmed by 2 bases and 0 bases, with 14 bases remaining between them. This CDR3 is CASSLRPAEGSYEQYF. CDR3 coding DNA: TGTGCCAGCAGTTTACGGCCAGCGGAGGGCTCCTACGAGCAGTACTTC.

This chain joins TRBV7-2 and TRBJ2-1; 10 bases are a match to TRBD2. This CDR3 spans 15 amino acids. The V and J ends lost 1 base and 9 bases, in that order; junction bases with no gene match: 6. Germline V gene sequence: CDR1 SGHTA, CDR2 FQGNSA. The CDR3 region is CASSLVRLAGVEQFF. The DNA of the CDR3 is TGTGCCAGCAGCTTAGTCAGGCTAGCGGGAGTTGAGCAGTTCTTC.

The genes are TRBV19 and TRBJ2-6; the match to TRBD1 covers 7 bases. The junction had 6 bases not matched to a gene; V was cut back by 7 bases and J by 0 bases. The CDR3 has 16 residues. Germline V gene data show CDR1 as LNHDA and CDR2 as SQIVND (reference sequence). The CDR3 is CASTRDSISGANVLTF. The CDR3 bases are TGTGCCAGTACTCGGGACAGCATCTCTGGGGCCAACGTCCTGACTTTC.

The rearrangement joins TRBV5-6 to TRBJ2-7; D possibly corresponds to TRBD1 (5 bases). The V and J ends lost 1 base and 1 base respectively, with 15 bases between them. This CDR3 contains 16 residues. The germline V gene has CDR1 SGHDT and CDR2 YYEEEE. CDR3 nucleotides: TGTGCCAGCAGCTTGAGGGGCTCTTCAAAATCCTACGAGCAGTACTTC. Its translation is CASSLRGSSKSYEQYF. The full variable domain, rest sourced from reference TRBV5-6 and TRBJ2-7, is DAGVTQSPTHLIKTRGQQVTLRCSPKSGHDTVSWYQQALGQGPQFIFQYYEEEERQRGNFPDRFSGHQFPNYSSELNVNALLLGDSALYLCASSLRGSSKSYEQYFGPGTRLTVT.

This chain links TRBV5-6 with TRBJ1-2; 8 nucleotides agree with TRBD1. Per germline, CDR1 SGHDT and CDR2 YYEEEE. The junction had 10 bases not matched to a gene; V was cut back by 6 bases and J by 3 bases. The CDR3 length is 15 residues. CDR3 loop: CASNSLDRGDYGYTF. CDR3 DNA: TGTGCCAGCAACTCCCTCGACAGGGGAGACTATGGCTACACCTTC.

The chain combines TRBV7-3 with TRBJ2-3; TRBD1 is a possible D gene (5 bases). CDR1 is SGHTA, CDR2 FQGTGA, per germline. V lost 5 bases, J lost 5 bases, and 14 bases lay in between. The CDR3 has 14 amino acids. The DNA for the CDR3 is TGTGCCAGCAGCGATCGGACGCAGGGAGATACGCAGTATTTT. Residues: CASSDRTQGDTQYF.

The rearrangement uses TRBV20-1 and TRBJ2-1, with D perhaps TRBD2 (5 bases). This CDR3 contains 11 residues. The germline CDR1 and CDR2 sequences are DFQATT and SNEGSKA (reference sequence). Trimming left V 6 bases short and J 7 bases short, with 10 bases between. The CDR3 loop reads CSADRGNEQFF. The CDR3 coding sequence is TGCAGTGCGGATAGAGGGAATGAGCAGTTCTTC.

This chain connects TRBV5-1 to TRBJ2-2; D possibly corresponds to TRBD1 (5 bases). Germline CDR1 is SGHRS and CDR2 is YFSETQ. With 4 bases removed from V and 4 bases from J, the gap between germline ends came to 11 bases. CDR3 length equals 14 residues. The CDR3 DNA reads TGCGCCAGCAGCCCCAGGGTTGGCACCGGGGAGCTGTTTTTT. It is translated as CASSPRVGTGELFF.

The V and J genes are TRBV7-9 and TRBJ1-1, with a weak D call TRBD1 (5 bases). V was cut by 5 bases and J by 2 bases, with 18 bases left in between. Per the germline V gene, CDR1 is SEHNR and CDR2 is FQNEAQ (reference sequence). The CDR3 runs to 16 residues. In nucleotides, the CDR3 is TGTGCCAGCAGCATATTACAGGCTCGAAGAAACACTGAAGCTTTCTTT. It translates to CASSILQARRNTEAFF.

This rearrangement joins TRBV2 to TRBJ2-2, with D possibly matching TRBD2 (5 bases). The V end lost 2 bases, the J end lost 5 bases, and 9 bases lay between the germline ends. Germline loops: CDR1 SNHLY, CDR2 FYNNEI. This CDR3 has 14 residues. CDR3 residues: CASSERGITGELFF. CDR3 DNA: TGTGCCAGCAGTGAAAGAGGGATAACCGGGGAGCTGTTTTTT.

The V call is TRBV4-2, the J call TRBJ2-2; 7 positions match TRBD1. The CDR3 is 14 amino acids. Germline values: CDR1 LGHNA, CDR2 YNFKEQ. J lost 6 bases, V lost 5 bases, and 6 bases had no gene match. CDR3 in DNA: TGTGCCAGCAGCTCGAACAGGGGATCCGGGGAGCTGTTTTTT. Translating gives CASSSNRGSGELFF.

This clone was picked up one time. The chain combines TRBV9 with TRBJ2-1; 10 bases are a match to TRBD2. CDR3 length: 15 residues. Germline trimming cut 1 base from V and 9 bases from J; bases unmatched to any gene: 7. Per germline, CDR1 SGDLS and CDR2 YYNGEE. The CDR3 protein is CASSVQGTSVSEQFF. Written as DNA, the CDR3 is TGTGCCAGCAGCGTACAAGGGACTAGCGTGAGTGAGCAGTTCTTC.

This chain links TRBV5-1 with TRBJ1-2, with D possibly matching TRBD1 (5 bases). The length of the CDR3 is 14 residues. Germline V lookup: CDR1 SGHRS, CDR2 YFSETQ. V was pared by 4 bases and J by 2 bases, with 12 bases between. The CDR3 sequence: CASSPGGSNYGYTF. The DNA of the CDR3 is TGCGCCAGCAGCCCTGGGGGGTCGAACTATGGCTACACCTTC.

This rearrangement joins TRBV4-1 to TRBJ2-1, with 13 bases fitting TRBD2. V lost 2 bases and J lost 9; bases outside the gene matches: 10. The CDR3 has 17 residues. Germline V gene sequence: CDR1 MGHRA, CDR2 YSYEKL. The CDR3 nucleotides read TGCGCCAGCAGCCAATCTCCCGGACTAGCGGGAGTGGCTGAGCAGTTCTTC. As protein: CASSQSPGLAGVAEQFF.

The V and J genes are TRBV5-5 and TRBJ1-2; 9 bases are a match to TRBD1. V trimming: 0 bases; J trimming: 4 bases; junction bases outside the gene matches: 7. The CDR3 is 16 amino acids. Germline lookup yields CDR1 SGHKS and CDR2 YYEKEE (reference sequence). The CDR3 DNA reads TGTGCCAGCAGCTTGGCAACCGGACAGGGGCTCTATGGCTACACCTTC. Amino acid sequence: CASSLATGQGLYGYTF.

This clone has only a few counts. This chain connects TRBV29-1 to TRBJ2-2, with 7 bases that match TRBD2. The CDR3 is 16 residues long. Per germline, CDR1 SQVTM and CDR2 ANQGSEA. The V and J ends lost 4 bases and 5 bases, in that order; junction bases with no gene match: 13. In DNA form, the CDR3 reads TGCAGCGTTGGCTGGAGTCGCGGGAGTAGTACCGGGGAGCTGTTTTTT. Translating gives CSVGWSRGSSTGELFF.